A single sample is the source of the 26 T cell receptor beta chains below, sequenced in a study of blood T cell repertoires in COVID-19. Clones were sequenced by immunoSEQ multiplex PCR, and TCRdb holds only the in-frame ones, with some missing. The sample includes about 200,000 clones, about 88% of them seen just once. The sequencing input was peripheral blood. These receptors all come from a man aged 50 or older with COVID-19, enrolled during active disease.

The rearrangement uses TRBV19 and TRBJ2-7; a possible D gene is TRBD1 (6 bases). Germline CDR1 is LNHDA and CDR2 is SQIVND (reference sequence). Deletions cut 3 bases from V and 6 bases from J, with 18 bases between. The CDR3 covers 15 residues. Here the CDR3 DNA reads TGTGCCAGTAGTATCGGCGGCAGGGGTTCCACCGAGCAGTACTTC. Its protein product is CASSIGGRGSTEQYF.

The rearrangement uses TRBV7-9 and TRBJ1-6; 7 bases are shared with TRBD1. The CDR3 has 15 amino acids. Germline lookup yields CDR1 SEHNR and CDR2 FQNEAQ (reference sequence). V was pared by 5 bases and J by 10 bases, with 11 bases of the junction left unmatched. The DNA of the CDR3 is TGTGCCAGCAGCCATCGGGACAGCCTCGGGTCACCCCTCCACTTT. Translating gives CASSHRDSLGSPLHF.

The table lists this clone with a few counts. The rearrangement links TRBV19 to TRBJ1-1, with TRBD1 as a possible D gene (6 bases). Trimming took 5 bases from V and 1 from J, leaving 14 bases between them. Germline-derived CDR1 and CDR2 are LNHDA and SQIVND (reference sequence). This CDR3 spans 15 amino acids. CDR3 in amino acids: CASSEIGQSNTEAFF. The CDR3 DNA sequence: TGTGCCAGTAGTGAGATAGGACAGTCGAACACTGAAGCTTTCTTT. Full variable domain (outside the CDR3, taken from reference TRBV19 and TRBJ1-1): DGGITQSPKYLFRKEGQNVTLSCEQNLNHDAMYWYRQDPGQGLRLIYYSQIVNDFQKGDIAEGYSVSREKKESFPLTVTSAQKNPTAFYLCASSEIGQSNTEAFFGQGTRLTVV.

V usage is TRBV30 and J usage is TRBJ2-1, with D possibly TRBD1 on 5 matching bases. The CDR3 covers 14 residues. CDR1 is GTSNPN, CDR2 SVGIG, per germline (reference sequence). Trimming pared 1 base from V and 8 bases from J, leaving 15 bases between. The CDR3 loop reads CAWSALTLGDEQFF. The CDR3 coding sequence is TGTGCCTGGAGTGCATTGACGCTAGGGGATGAGCAGTTCTTC.

Only a few counts were recorded for this clone. J is TRBJ2-3 and V is TRBV5-1; TRBD1 aligns across 10 bases. Germline lookup yields CDR1 SGHRS and CDR2 YFSETQ. The trim removed 3 bases at V and 4 bases at J, leaving 8 bases unmatched. The CDR3 covers 16 residues. The CDR3 bases are TGCGCCAGCAGCTGGCCGGGACAGGGGTTATCAGATACGCAGTATTTT. Encoded protein: CASSWPGQGLSDTQYF.

The V and J genes are TRBV24-1 and TRBJ2-1; TRBD1 might be the D (6 bases). The ends were cut back, 2 bases at V and 8 bases at J, with 15 bases in the middle. CDR1 is KGHDR, CDR2 SFDVKD, per germline. This CDR3 spans 15 amino acids. The CDR3 sequence: CATSDYYRAGDEQFF. CDR3 coding DNA: TGTGCCACCAGTGATTACTACAGGGCTGGCGATGAGCAGTTCTTC.

The chain is built from TRBV7-9 and TRBJ2-5; the D gene is possibly TRBD1 (5 bases). V was trimmed by 4 bases and J by 5 bases, leaving 29 bases between them. Germline values: CDR1 SEHNR, CDR2 FQNEAQ (reference sequence). The CDR3 is 19 residues long. CDR3 protein: CASSSPKGQGLRSWETQYF. The CDR3 region has the DNA TGTGCCAGCAGCTCACCCAAAGGGCAGGGTCTTCGTTCATGGGAGACCCAGTACTTC.

The chain recombines TRBV10-3 with TRBJ2-2, with D perhaps matching TRBD2 (5 bases). Germline lookup yields CDR1 ENHRY and CDR2 SYGVKD. The CDR3 length is 17 residues. V lost 0 bases, J lost 6 bases, and 17 bases lay in between. The CDR3 DNA follows: TGTGCCATCAGTGAGTCGCGGGTGTCGGCCTATTCCGGGGAGCTGTTTTTT. This translates into CAISESRVSAYSGELFF.

This chain links TRBV18 with TRBJ2-5, with 8 bases lining up with TRBD1. The CDR3 covers 15 residues. CDR1 is KGHSH and CDR2 is LQKENI in the germline V gene. V lost 2 bases to trimming and J lost 5 bases; unmatched junction nucleotides: 7. The CDR3 reads CASSPSRQGSETQYF. CDR3 sequence (DNA): TGTGCCAGCTCACCATCACGACAGGGGTCGGAGACCCAGTACTTC.

The chain couples TRBV11-2 to TRBJ2-5; 10 bases map to TRBD2. The trim removed 5 bases at V and 1 base at J, leaving 10 bases unmatched. This CDR3 has 17 amino acids. Germline V gene data show CDR1 as SGHAT and CDR2 as FQNNGV. CDR3 amino acids: CASSVSGGWGTQETQYF. The CDR3 nucleotides are TGTGCCAGCAGCGTTAGCGGGGGGTGGGGGACCCAAGAGACCCAGTACTTC.

V gene TRBV4-2 combines with J gene TRBJ2-3; 7 nucleotides line up with TRBD2. This CDR3 spans 18 amino acids. CDR1 LGHNA and CDR2 YNFKEQ come from the germline V gene. V was clipped by 0 bases and J by 10 bases; unmatched bases: 19. CDR3 sequence: CASSQEGGASGSPWAQYF. DNA of the CDR3: TGTGCCAGCAGCCAAGAGGGAGGGGCTAGCGGCTCCCCCTGGGCGCAGTATTTT.

The chain carries TRBV2 and TRBJ2-7, with 15 positions matching TRBD2. The CDR3 loop spans 24 amino acids. With V trimmed by 6 bases and J by 3 bases, 30 bases remained unmatched. Germline V gene data show CDR1 as SNHLY and CDR2 as FYNNEI. CDR3 DNA: TGTGCCAGCAGGGTTCGTGGTGTGGGGGACGGGGGACTAGCGGGAGGTAGAAGGTACTACGAGCAGTACTTC. Translating it yields CASRVRGVGDGGLAGGRRYYEQYF. The whole variable domain, filled in from reference TRBV2 and TRBJ2-7, reads EPEVTQTPSHQVTQMGQEVILRCVPISNHLYFYWYRQILGQKVEFLVSFYNNEISEKSEIFDDQFSVERPDGSNFTLKIRSTKLEDSAMYFCASRVRGVGDGGLAGGRRYYEQYFGPGTRLTVT.

The chain employs TRBV7-2 and TRBJ2-1; D may be TRBD1 (6 bases). This CDR3 comprises 16 residues. Germline-derived CDR1 and CDR2 are SGHTA and FQGNSA. V shed 5 bases and J shed 8 bases, with 22 bases lying between them. The CDR3 DNA sequence: TGTGCCAGCAGCCCGACTCCGGACAGTCCAAAGGATGAGCAGTTCTTC. Residues: CASSPTPDSPKDEQFF.

This chain links TRBV7-9 with TRBJ1-3, with D uncertain. The CDR3 has 14 residues. The germline V gene encodes CDR1 SEHNR and CDR2 FQNEAQ (reference sequence). V was clipped by 4 bases and J by 0 bases, with 7 bases between them. The CDR3 bases are TGTGCCAGCAGCTCCGGCGGCTCTGGAAACACCATATATTTT. Amino acid sequence: CASSSGGSGNTIYF. Together with reference TRBV7-9 and TRBJ1-3, the CDR3 gives the full variable domain: DTGVSQNPRHKITKRGQNVTFRCDPISEHNRLYWYRQTLGQGPEFLTYFQNEAQLEKSRLLSDRFSAERPKGSFSTLEIQRTEQGDSAMYLCASSSGGSGNTIYFGEGSWLTVV.

The CDR3 is CASSPSSDYEQYF. The CDR3 DNA is TGTGCCAGCTCACCATCCAGCGACTACGAGCAGTACTTC. The V call is TRBV18, the J call TRBJ2-7, with D unresolved. The CDR3 is 13 residues long. V dropped 2 bases and J dropped 3 bases, with 8 bases sitting between them. Germline V lookup: CDR1 KGHSH, CDR2 LQKENI.

The V call is TRBV7-6, the J call TRBJ2-3, with 8 bases that match TRBD1. CDR3 length: 16 amino acids. CDR1 SGHVS and CDR2 FNYEAQ come from the germline V gene. J lost 1 base, V lost 3 bases, and 6 bases had no gene match. The CDR3 here is CASSFSGGAGTDTQYF. CDR3 bases: TGTGCCAGCAGCTTTTCAGGGGGCGCCGGCACAGATACGCAGTATTTT. Complete variable domain (other parts from reference TRBV7-6 and TRBJ2-3): GAGVSQSPRYKVTKRGQDVALRCDPISGHVSLYWYRQALGQGPEFLTYFNYEAQQDKSGLPNDRFSAERPEGSISTLTIQRTEQRDSAMYRCASSFSGGAGTDTQYFGPGTRLTVL.

The rearrangement uses TRBV25-1 and TRBJ1-5, with unresolved D. Germline-derived CDR1 and CDR2 are MGHDK and SYGVNS. The CDR3 consists of 13 residues. The germline V and J ends were trimmed by 4 bases and 4 bases, with 8 bases remaining between them. The CDR3 region is CASSAHGNQPQHF. The CDR3 DNA sequence: TGTGCCAGCAGTGCCCACGGTAATCAGCCCCAGCATTTT. The full variable domain, completed using reference TRBV25-1 and TRBJ1-5, is EADIYQTPRYLVIGTGKKITLECSQTMGHDKMYWYQQDPGMELHLIHYSYGVNSTEKGDLSSESTVSRIRTEHFPLTLESARPSHTSQYLCASSAHGNQPQHFGDGTRLSIL.

This clone was found once. This sequence joins TRBV2 and TRBJ2-7, with D perhaps TRBD1 (5 bases). This CDR3 is built from 13 residues. CDR1 and CDR2 from the germline V gene are SNHLY and FYNNEI. Trimming took 8 bases from V and 6 from J, leaving 17 bases between them. In DNA form, the CDR3 reads TGTGCCAGCCTGGGGCAGCATCCCTCCGAGCAGTACTTC. Protein product: CASLGQHPSEQYF. Full variable domain (remainder filled in from reference TRBV2 and TRBJ2-7): EPEVTQTPSHQVTQMGQEVILRCVPISNHLYFYWYRQILGQKVEFLVSFYNNEISEKSEIFDDQFSVERPDGSNFTLKIRSTKLEDSAMYFCASLGQHPSEQYFGPGTRLTVT.

J is TRBJ2-6 and V is TRBV7-9; 12 nucleotides match TRBD1. With 5 bases clipped from V and 3 bases from J, the junction kept 5 bases outside the gene matches. The CDR3 is 17 residues long. Germline values: CDR1 SEHNR, CDR2 FQNEAQ (reference sequence). DNA for the CDR3: TGTGCCAGCAGCCCCGGGACAGGGGGCGGTGGGGCCAACGTCCTGACTTTC. Its translation: CASSPGTGGGGANVLTF.

Here the CDR3 DNA reads TGTGCCTGGAGTACACAGGTTACGGGTGAAGCTTTCTTT. Its translation: CAWSTQVTGEAFF. V gene TRBV30 combines with J gene TRBJ1-1, with D possibly matching TRBD1 (5 bases). CDR3 size: 13 residues. Trimming took off 2 bases at V and 7 bases at J, with 14 bases between the two ends. The V gene's germline CDR1 is GTSNPN and CDR2 SVGIG (reference sequence).

V and J are TRBV6-5 and TRBJ1-1, with a tentative D call TRBD1 (5 bases). The CDR3 is made up of 14 amino acids. Germline V gene lookup returns CDR1 MNHEY and CDR2 SVGAGI. Trimming removed 6 bases from V and 6 bases from J, with 17 bases in between. This chain's CDR3 is CASRAGQGWAEAFF. The CDR3 DNA reads as TGTGCCAGCAGAGCAGGCCAGGGTTGGGCTGAAGCTTTCTTT.

The chain carries TRBV6-2 or TRBV6-3 and TRBJ2-5; 12 bases agree with TRBD2. This CDR3 contains 15 residues. The ends lost 5 bases at V and 2 bases at J; junction bases unmatched: 3. In germline, CDR1 is MNHEY, CDR2 SVGEGT. CDR3 loop: CASSRTSGAQETQYF. CDR3 sequence (DNA): TGTGCCAGCAGTCGGACTAGCGGGGCTCAAGAGACCCAGTACTTC.

The chain combines TRBV6-5 with TRBJ1-2, with TRBD1 matching 7 bases. Germline-derived CDR1 and CDR2 are MNHEY and SVGAGI. There are 14 residues in the CDR3. The V gene end was trimmed by 6 bases and the J gene end by 7 bases; junction bases not matched to a gene: 11. For the CDR3, the DNA is TGTGCCAGCAGCTTCGACAGGGTTAATGGTGGCTACACCTTC. Amino acids: CASSFDRVNGGYTF.

This clone was counted once. The chain joins TRBV6-5 to TRBJ2-7, with D perhaps matching TRBD1 (5 bases). CDR3 length: 15 amino acids. V shed 5 bases and J shed 2 bases, with 16 bases lying between them. Per germline, CDR1 MNHEY and CDR2 SVGAGI. The CDR3 spells CASSPSDSTAYEQYF. CDR3 coding DNA: TGTGCCAGCAGTCCATCTGACAGCACGGCCTACGAGCAGTACTTC.

This clone was detected once. This CDR3 is CASSKRGQGVRTEAFF. The CDR3 nucleotides are TGTGCCAGCAGCAAGAGGGGACAGGGGGTCCGCACTGAAGCTTTCTTT. The genes are TRBV7-8 and TRBJ1-1, with 11 bases aligning to TRBD1. Germline V gene data show CDR1 as SGHVS and CDR2 as FQNEAQ. Trimming removed 5 bases from V and 4 bases from J; junction bases left unmatched: 9. CDR3 length: 16 amino acids.

The rearrangement links TRBV13 to TRBJ2-1, with 13 bases identical to TRBD2. After removal of 1 base from V and 14 bases from J, the junction contained 11 bases not matched to a gene. The CDR3 runs 16 residues. In germline, CDR1 is PRHDT, CDR2 FYEKMQ (reference sequence). CDR3: CASSLVSFGLAGVKFF. The CDR3 coding sequence is TGTGCCAGCAGCTTAGTCTCCTTCGGACTAGCGGGAGTTAAGTTCTTC. The whole variable domain, remainder taken from reference TRBV13 and TRBJ2-1, is AAGVIQSPRHLIKEKRETATLKCYPIPRHDTVYWYQQGPGQDPQFLISFYEKMQSDKGSIPDRFSAQQFSDYHSELNMSSLELGDSALYFCASSLVSFGLAGVKFFGPGTRLTVL.